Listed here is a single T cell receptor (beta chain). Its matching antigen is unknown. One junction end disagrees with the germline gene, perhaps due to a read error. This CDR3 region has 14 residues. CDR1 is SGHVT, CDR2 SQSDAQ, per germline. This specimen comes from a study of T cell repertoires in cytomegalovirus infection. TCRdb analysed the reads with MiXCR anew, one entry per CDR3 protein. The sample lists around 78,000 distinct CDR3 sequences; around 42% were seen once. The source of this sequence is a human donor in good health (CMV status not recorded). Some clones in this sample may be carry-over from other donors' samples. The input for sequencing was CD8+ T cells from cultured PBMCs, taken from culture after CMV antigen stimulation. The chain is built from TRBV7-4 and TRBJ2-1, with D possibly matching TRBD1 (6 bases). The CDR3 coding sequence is TGTGGCAGCTTAAGGACAGATGTCTACAATGAGCAGTTCTTC. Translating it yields CGSLRTDVYNEQFF.